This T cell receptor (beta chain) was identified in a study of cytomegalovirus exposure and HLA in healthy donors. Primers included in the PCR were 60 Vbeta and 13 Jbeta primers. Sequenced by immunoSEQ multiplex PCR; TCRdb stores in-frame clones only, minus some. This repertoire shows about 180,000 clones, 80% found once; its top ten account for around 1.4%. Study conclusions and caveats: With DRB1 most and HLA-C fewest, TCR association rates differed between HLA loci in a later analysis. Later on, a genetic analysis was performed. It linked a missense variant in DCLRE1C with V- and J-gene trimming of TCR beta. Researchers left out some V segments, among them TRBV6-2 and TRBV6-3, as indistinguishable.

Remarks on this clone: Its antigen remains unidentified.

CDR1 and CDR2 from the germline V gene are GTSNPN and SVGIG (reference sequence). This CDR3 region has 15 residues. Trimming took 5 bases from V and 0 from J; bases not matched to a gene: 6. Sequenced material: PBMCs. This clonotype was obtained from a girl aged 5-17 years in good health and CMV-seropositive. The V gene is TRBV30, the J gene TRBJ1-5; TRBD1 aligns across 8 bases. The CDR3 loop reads CAWDRGPNSNQPQHF. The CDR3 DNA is TGTGCCTGGGACAGGGGACCTAATAGCAATCAGCCCCAGCATTTT.